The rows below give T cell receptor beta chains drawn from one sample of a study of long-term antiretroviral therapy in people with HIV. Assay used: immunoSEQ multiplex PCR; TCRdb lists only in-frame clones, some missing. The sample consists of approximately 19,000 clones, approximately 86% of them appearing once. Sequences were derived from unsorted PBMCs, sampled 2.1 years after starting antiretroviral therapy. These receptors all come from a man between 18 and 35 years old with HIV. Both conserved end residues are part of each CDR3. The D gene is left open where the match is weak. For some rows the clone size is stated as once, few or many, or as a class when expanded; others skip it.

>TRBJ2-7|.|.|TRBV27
CASSNRGGIYEQYF
TGTGCCAGCAGTAACCGCGGAGGCATCTACGAGCAGTACTTC
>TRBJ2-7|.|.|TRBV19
CASRLRGYGDEQYF
TGTGCCAGTAGACTGAGGGGGTATGGTGACGAGCAGTACTTC
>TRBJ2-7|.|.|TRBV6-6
CASTPEGAREQYF
TGTGCCAGCACCCCGGAGGGGGCACGCGAGCAGTACTTC
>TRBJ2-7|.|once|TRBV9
CASSVGIPSSYEQYF
TGTGCCAGCAGCGTAGGGATCCCCAGCTCCTACGAGCAGTACTTC
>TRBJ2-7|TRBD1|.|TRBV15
CATSIGGQSYEQYF
TGTGCCACCAGCATTGGGGGACAGTCCTACGAGCAGTACTTC
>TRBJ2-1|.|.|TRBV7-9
CASNQRVGGQYNNEQFF
TGTGCCAGCAACCAGAGGGTTGGAGGCCAATATAACAATGAGCAGTTCTTC
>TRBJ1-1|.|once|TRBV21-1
CASSVQGTEAFF
TGTGCCAGCAGCGTACAGGGGACTGAAGCTTTCTTT
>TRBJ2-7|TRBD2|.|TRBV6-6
CASSLAGGPYEQYF
TGTGCCAGCAGCCTAGCGGGGGGTCCCTACGAGCAGTACTTC
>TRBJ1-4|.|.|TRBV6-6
CASSSGAIGEKLFF
TGTGCCAGCAGTTCAGGGGCTATAGGTGAAAAACTGTTTTTT
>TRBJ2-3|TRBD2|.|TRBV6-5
CASRGTSGTDTQYF
TGTGCCAGCAGGGGGACTAGCGGAACAGATACGCAGTATTTT
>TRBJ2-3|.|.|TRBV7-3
CASSRGSDTQYF
TGTGCCAGCTCGCGGGGTTCAGATACGCAGTATTTT
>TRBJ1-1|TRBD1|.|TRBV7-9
CASSAGQGRNTEAFF
TGTGCCAGCAGCGCAGGACAGGGAAGGAACACTGAAGCTTTCTTT
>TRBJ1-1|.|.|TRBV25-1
CASSPRGDTEAFF
TGTGCCAGCAGTCCGAGGGGGGACACTGAAGCTTTCTTT
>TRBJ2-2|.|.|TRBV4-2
CASSQGENTGELFF
TGTGCCAGCAGCCAAGGGGAAAACACCGGGGAGCTGTTTTTT
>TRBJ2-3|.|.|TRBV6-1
CASSLPASTDTQYF
TGTGCCAGCAGCTTGCCAGCTAGCACAGATACGCAGTATTTT
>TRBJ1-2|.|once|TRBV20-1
CSARRTDGYTF
TGCAGTGCTAGGAGAACGGATGGCTACACCTTC